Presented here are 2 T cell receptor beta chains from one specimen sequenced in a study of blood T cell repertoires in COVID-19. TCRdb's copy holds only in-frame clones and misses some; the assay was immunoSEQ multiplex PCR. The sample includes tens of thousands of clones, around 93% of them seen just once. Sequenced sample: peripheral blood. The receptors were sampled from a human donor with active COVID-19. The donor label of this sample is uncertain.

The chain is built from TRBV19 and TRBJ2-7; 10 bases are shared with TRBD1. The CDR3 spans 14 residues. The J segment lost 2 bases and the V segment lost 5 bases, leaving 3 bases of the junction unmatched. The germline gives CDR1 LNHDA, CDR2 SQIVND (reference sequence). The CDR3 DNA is TGTGCCAGTAGTGGGACAGGGGTTGCCTACGAGCAGTACTTC. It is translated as CASSGTGVAYEQYF.

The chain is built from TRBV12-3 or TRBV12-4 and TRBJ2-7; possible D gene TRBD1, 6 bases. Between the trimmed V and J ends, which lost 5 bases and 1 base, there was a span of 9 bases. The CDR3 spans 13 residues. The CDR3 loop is CASSIQGSYEQYF. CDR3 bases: TGTGCCAGCAGTATACAGGGATCCTACGAGCAGTACTTC.